The 20 T cell receptor beta chains below all came from one sample that was sequenced in a study of tumor and adjacent non-tumor tissue in lung cancer. RNA was extracted from bulk tissue without any cell sorting. Three rounds of nested PCR, following a modified ARM-PCR protocol, produced the TCRbeta library. TCRdb fed the multiplex PCR reads into MiXCR, producing one record per CDR3 protein. Of about 80,000 distinct CDR3 sequences listed, roughly two thirds are singletons. The sample was lung tumor tissue. These receptors came from a woman in her forties with non-small cell lung cancer.

J is TRBJ2-1 and V is TRBV11-3; D not resolved. Per germline, CDR1 SGHNT and CDR2 YENEEA. The CDR3 covers 16 residues. This CDR3 reads CVNSPRPRSSYNEQFF. Here the CDR3 DNA reads TGTGTCAACAGCCCAAGACCTAGGAGTTCCTACAATGAGCAGTTCTTC. The full variable domain, completed using reference TRBV11-3 and TRBJ2-1, is EAGVVQSPRYKIIEKKQPVAFWCNPISGHNTLYWYLQNLGQGPELLIRYENEEAVDDSQLPKDRFSAERLKGVDSTLKIQPAELGDSAVYLCVNSPRPRSSYNEQFFGPGTRLTVL.

This clonotype was picked up many times. This rearrangement joins TRBV6-5 to TRBJ1-1; weak D call: TRBD1 (5 bases). This CDR3 spans 17 amino acids. The V end lost 4 bases, the J end lost 4 bases, and 22 bases lay between the germline ends. CDR1 MNHEY and CDR2 SVGAGI come from the germline V gene. The CDR3 DNA sequence: TGTGCCAGCAGTTCCCGAGGGGACGCAGGCCGTGGCACTGAAGCTTTCTTT. This codes for CASSSRGDAGRGTEAFF.

This clonotype showed up just a few times. The chain couples TRBV7-9 to TRBJ2-1, with 8 bases identical to TRBD2. There are 17 residues in the CDR3. The germline V gene has CDR1 SEHNR and CDR2 FQNEAQ (reference sequence). V trimming: 2 bases; J trimming: 4 bases; junction bases outside the gene matches: 10. The CDR3 DNA reads as TGTGCCAGCAGCTTAACGCATGGCGGGGGGTATTACAATGAGCAGTTCTTC. It yields the protein CASSLTHGGGYYNEQFF.

By share, this clonotype ranks as medium-sized. The CDR3 DNA reads TGTGCCAGCAGACCCTGGACTAGCCACAATGAGCAGTTCTTC. Translated: CASRPWTSHNEQFF. J is TRBJ2-1 and V is TRBV6-5; 8 positions agree with TRBD2. With 6 bases clipped from V and 5 bases from J, the junction kept 6 bases outside the gene matches. The CDR3 sequence is 14 residues long. Germline V gene sequence: CDR1 MNHEY, CDR2 SVGAGI.

Comments on this clonotype: Since a much larger clone is just one base distant, this may be a read error. The V call is TRBV12-3 or TRBV12-4, the J call TRBJ2-2; D is unresolved. The CDR3 covers 14 residues. This chain's CDR3 is CASSLAANTRELFF. The DNA of the CDR3 is TGTGCCAGCAGTTTGGCAGCGAACACCAGGGAGCTGTTTTTT.

There are a few counts of this clonotype. The CDR3, as DNA: TGTGCCAGCAGTGACTCGGAGCAAAGTACGCAGTATTTT. Its translation: CASSDSEQSTQYF. The chain employs TRBV25-1 and TRBJ2-3; D is uncertain. Looked up from germline, CDR1 is MGHDK and CDR2 is SYGVNS. Trimming removed 3 bases from V and 8 bases from J, with 12 bases in between. This CDR3 has 13 amino acids.

The sample holds a few counts of this clonotype. The V and J genes are TRBV10-3 and TRBJ2-7; no firm D call. This CDR3 contains 15 residues. Deletions cut 0 bases from V and 3 bases from J, with 12 bases between. Germline V CDR1 and CDR2: ENHRY, SYGVKD. CDR3 sequence (DNA): TGTGCCATCAGTGAGTCTCCTTTCCAAAACTACGAGCAGTACTTC. Encoded protein: CAISESPFQNYEQYF.

Notes on this clonotype: At one boundary the junction diverges from the germline segment, which might be a read error. The chain uses TRBV6-6 and TRBJ2-5; maybe TRBD1 (6 bases). Per the germline V gene, CDR1 is MNHNY and CDR2 is SVGAGI (reference sequence). The CDR3 has 14 amino acids. The CDR3 nucleotides are TGTGACAGCAGTTACTCGATGGGGGCCAAGACCCAGTACTTC. It specifies CDSSYSMGAKTQYF.

As concerns this clonotype: A much larger clone is a single base away; this may be a read error. J is TRBJ2-6 and V is TRBV4-2; weak D call: TRBD1 (5 bases). CDR3 length: 18 amino acids. The germline V gene encodes CDR1 LGHNA and CDR2 YNFKEQ. Written as DNA, the CDR3 is TGTGCCAGCAGCCAAGGCGAGGTGGGTCGCCCTGGGGCCAACGTCCTGGCTTTC. This translates into CASSQGEVGRPGANVLAF.

Only a few counts were recorded for this clonotype. Since a much larger clone is just one base distant, this may be a read error. The J gene is TRBJ1-4, the V gene TRBV6-6; 8 bases align to TRBD1. This CDR3 is 14 amino acids long. Germline CDR1 is MNHNY and CDR2 is SVGAGI (reference sequence). The CDR3 loop reads CTSSTDRVDEKLFF. The CDR3 nucleotides read TGTACCAGCAGTACGGACAGGGTAGATGAAAAACTGTTTTTT.

With regard to this clonotype: At one end, the junction sequence differs from germline, possibly due to a read error. V is TRBV28 and J is TRBJ2-1; the match to TRBD2 covers 14 bases. The CDR3 sequence is 15 residues long. Per germline, CDR1 MDHEN and CDR2 SYDVKM. CDR3: CANSPGLAGGNEQFF. Written as DNA, the CDR3 is TGTGCCAACAGTCCTGGACTAGCGGGGGGCAATGAGCAGTTCTTC.

With regard to this clonotype: One end of the junction is discordant with germline, which a read error may explain. The J gene is TRBJ2-2, the V gene TRBV13; D is possibly TRBD2 (6 bases). Germline assignment: CDR1 PRHDT and CDR2 FYEKMQ (reference sequence). The CDR3 contains 19 residues. The CDR3 sequence: CASSLGLATPSQNTEELFF. In DNA form, the CDR3 reads TGTGCCAGCAGCTTAGGACTAGCCACTCCATCACAAAACACCGAGGAGCTGTTTTTT.

As for this clonotype: Likely a read error: the CDR3 ends without its conserved phenylalanine or tryptophan. The DNA is omitted, as the CDR3 cannot be located on it reliably, and the CDR3 follows TCRdb's listing. The rearrangement uses TRBV11-2 and TRBJ1-2; whether TRBD1, the table's D call, matches the DNA was not checked. Including both end residues, the CDR3 is 14 amino acids long. Germline CDR1 reads SGHAT; CDR2 reads FQNNGV. The CDR3 spells CASSRDITNYDYTL.

The chain joins TRBV28 to TRBJ2-3, with D perhaps assigned TRBD1 or TRBD2 (5 bases each). CDR3 length equals 13 residues. Trimming took off 2 bases at V and 5 bases at J, with 8 bases between the two ends. Germline V gene lookup returns CDR1 MDHEN and CDR2 SYDVKM. The CDR3 coding sequence is TGTGCCAGCAGTTTAACAGGACTAGATACGCAGTATTTT. It is translated as CASSLTGLDTQYF.

This clonotype has ten or more counts. The V gene is TRBV6-1, the J gene TRBJ1-5; D is unresolved. From germline, CDR1 is MNHNS and CDR2 SASEGT. V lost 3 bases to trimming and J lost 7 bases, with 7 bases between them. The CDR3 length is 12 residues. The CDR3 protein is CASSDPLQPQHF. CDR3 nucleotides: TGTGCCAGCAGTGATCCCCTACAGCCCCAGCATTTT.

Points on this clonotype: This may arise from a read error, as a much more abundant clone is one base away. It is likely a read error, because the conserved phenylalanine at the end of the CDR3 is missing. The chain recombines TRBV6-2 or TRBV6-3 with TRBJ2-3; 9 bases match TRBD2. The CDR3 loop spans 15 amino acids. The V gene's germline CDR1 is MNHEY and CDR2 SVGEGT. For the CDR3, the DNA is TGTGCCAGCAGTTACTCGGGGACTAGCACAGTTACGCAGTATTTA. Its protein is CASSYSGTSTVTQYL.

On this clonotype itself: The missing conserved phenylalanine or tryptophan at the end of this CDR3 makes a read error likely. The chain couples TRBV6-5 to TRBJ1-1, with D possibly TRBD1 on 6 matching bases. This CDR3 spans 14 amino acids. Germline V CDR1 and CDR2: MNHEY, SVGAGI. CDR3 loop: CASSNLGRDTKAFL. In nucleotides, the CDR3 is TGTGCCAGCAGCAACCTGGGACGGGACACTAAAGCTTTCTTA.

Turning to this clonotype: At one end the junction does not follow the germline gene, possibly because of a read error. J is TRBJ2-1 and V is TRBV11-2, with 12 bases that match TRBD2. The CDR3 is made up of 18 amino acids. Germline V gene data show CDR1 as SGHAT and CDR2 as FQNNGV. The CDR3 loop reads CASCSRIVTSGGLREQLF. The CDR3 DNA follows: TGTGCCAGCTGCTCGCGCATCGTGACTAGCGGGGGACTAAGGGAGCAGTTGTTC.

J is TRBJ2-5 and V is TRBV29-1; perhaps TRBD1 as D (6 bases). Germline V gene sequence: CDR1 SQVTM, CDR2 ANQGSEA. Trimming left V 1 base short and J 5 bases short, with 11 bases between. The CDR3 contains 13 residues. CDR3 nucleotide sequence: TGCAGCGTTGAAGGCAGGGGCATGGAGACCCAGTACTTC. Amino acids: CSVEGRGMETQYF.

In regard to this clonotype: The missing conserved phenylalanine or tryptophan at the end of this CDR3 makes a read error likely. The chain uses TRBV29-1 and TRBJ2-1; possibly TRBD1 or TRBD2 for D (5 bases each). Germline V gives CDR1 SQVTM, CDR2 ANQGSEA. CDR3 size: 14 residues. CDR3 DNA sequence: TGCAGCGCTGAAGGGTCCTGGGGGTACAATGAGCAGTTCCTC. This translates into CSAEGSWGYNEQFL.